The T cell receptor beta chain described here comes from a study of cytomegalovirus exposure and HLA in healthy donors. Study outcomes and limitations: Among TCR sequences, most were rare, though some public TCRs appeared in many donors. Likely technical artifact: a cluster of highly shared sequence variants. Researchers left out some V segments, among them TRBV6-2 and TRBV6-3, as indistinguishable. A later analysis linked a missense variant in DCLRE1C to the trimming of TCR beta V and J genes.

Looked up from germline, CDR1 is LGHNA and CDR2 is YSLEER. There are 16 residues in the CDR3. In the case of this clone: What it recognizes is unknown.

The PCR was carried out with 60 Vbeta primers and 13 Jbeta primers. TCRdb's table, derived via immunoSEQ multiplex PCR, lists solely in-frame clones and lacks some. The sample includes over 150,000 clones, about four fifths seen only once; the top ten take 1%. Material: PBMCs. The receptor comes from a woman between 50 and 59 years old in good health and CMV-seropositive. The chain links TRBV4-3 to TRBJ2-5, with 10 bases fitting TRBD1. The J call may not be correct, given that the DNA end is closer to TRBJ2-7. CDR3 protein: CASSHSGTGETYEQYF. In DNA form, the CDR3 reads TGCGCCAGCAGCCACTCCGGGACAGGGGAGACCTACGAGCAGTACTTC.